This T cell receptor (beta chain) was identified during a study of metastatic and nonmetastatic thyroid tumors. TCRdb reprocessed the PCR reads via MiXCR. This sample has about 21,000 clones; approximately 20% occur once, and the top ten carry approximately 21%. Study observations and caveats: Malignant thyroid tumors reportedly had TCR beta diversity that was significantly higher than in benign nodules, in blood and tumor.

There are 13 residues in the CDR3. Germline V gene lookup returns CDR1 LNHDA and CDR2 SQIVND (reference sequence). The V end was cut by 8 bases, the J end by 4 bases, with 12 bases between. Thyroid surgery took place with no prior treatment in any patient. This clone is medium-sized in the sample. Antigen: not known. This chain links TRBV19 with TRBJ1-5; D call uncertain. This TCR derives from a male donor with papillary thyroid cancer or a benign thyroid nodule (not recorded which). Some clones in this sample may be carry-over from other donors' samples. The source material was blood. The DNA of the CDR3 is TGTGCCAGTGGGCGGGGAATGAATCAGCCCCAGCATTTT. Protein: CASGRGMNQPQHF.